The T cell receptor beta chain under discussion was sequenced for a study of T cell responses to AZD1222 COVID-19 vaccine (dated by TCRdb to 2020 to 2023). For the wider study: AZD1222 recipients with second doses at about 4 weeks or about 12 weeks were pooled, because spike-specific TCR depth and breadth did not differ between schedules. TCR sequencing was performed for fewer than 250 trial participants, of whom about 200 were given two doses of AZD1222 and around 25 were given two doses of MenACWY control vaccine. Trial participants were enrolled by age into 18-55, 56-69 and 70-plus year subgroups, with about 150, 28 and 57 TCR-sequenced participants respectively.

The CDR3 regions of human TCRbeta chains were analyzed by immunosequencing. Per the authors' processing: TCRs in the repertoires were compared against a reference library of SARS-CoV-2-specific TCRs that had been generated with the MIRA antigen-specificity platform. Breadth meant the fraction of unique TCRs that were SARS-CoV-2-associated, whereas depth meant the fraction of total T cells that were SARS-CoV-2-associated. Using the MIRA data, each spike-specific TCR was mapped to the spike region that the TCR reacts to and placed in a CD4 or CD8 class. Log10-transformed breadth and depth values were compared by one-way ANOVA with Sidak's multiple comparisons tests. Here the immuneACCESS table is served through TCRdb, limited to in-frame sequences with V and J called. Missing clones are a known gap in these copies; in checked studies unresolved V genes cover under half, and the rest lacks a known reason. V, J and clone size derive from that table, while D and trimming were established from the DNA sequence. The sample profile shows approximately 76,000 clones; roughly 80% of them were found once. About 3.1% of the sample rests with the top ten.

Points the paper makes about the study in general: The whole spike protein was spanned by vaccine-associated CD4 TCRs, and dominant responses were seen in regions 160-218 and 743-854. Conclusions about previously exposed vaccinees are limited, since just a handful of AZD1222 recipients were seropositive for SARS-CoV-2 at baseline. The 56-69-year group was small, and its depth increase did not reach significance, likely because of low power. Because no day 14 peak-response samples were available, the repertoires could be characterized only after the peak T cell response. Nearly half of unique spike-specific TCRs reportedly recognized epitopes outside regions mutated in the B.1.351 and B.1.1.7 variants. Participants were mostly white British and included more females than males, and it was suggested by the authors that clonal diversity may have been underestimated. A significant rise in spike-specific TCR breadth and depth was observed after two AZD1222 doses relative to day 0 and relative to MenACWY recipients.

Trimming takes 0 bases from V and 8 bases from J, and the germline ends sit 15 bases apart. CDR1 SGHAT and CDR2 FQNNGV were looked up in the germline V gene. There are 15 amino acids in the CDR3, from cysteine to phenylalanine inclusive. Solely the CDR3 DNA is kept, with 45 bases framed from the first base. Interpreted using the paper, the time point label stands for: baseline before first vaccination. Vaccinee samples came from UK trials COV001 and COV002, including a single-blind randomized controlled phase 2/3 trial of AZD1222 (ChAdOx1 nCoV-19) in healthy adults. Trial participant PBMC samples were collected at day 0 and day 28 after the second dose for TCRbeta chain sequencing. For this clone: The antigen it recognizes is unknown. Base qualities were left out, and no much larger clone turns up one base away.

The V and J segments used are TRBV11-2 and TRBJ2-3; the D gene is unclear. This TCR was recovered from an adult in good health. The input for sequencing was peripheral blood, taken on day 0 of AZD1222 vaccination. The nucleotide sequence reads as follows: TGTGCCAGCAGCTTAGAGGTTTCGGCAGCGTTTACGCAGTATTTT. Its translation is CASSLEVSAAFTQYF.